The 18 T cell receptor beta chains below were found in one sample sequenced in a study of cytomegalovirus exposure and HLA in healthy donors (dated by TCRdb to 2016 to 2017). The library came from the immunoSEQ multiplex PCR assay. For the multiplex PCR, a mixture combining 60 forward primers for TCR Vbeta segments and 13 reverse primers for TCR Jbeta segments was used. TCRdb provides this immuneACCESS table in a form limited to in-frame rearrangements. Some clones are lacking; in checked studies, under half of them reflect an unresolved V gene, and why the rest are absent is not known. A total of about 120,000 clones appear in this sample, roughly 9% of them only once. The ten top clones hold 6% of the sample. The sequencing input was PBMCs. All receptors derive from a woman aged 40 to 50 in good health and CMV-seropositive.

This clone is a singleton in its sample. The rearrangement uses TRBV2 and TRBJ1-4; 8 bases are shared with TRBD1. The CDR3 totals 16 residues. CDR1 SNHLY and CDR2 FYNNEI come from the germline V gene. J was trimmed by 8 bases and V by 6 bases; bases with no gene match: 14. CDR3: CASSALGQGAGEKLFF. For the CDR3, the DNA is TGTGCCAGCAGCGCCCTTGGGCAGGGGGCGGGGGAAAAACTGTTTTTT.

CDR3 coding DNA: TGCGCCAGCAGCTCGACAGGATCAGAGACCCAGTACTTC. This codes for CASSSTGSETQYF. This chain uses TRBV5-1 with TRBJ2-5, with D tentatively TRBD1 (6 bases). This CDR3 contains 13 residues. Germline V gives CDR1 SGHRS, CDR2 YFSETQ. V lost 3 bases and J 4 bases, leaving 10 bases between the germline ends.

The chain recombines TRBV6-1 with TRBJ1-1; 8 bases line up with TRBD1. CDR1 and CDR2 (germline): MNHNS, SASEGT. Losses at the gene ends were 6 bases for V and 1 base for J; bases not matched to a gene: 4. This CDR3 spans 14 amino acids. CDR3 loop: CASSGQGENTEAFF. The CDR3 nucleotides read TGTGCCAGCAGCGGACAGGGCGAGAACACTGAAGCTTTCTTT.

This clone was detected only a few times. Here the CDR3 reads CASSLTSDRGDQPQHF. CDR3 DNA: TGTGCCAGCAGTCTTACCTCGGACAGGGGGGATCAGCCCCAGCATTTT. The chain couples TRBV28 to TRBJ1-5; 10 bases are a match to TRBD1. The J segment lost 5 bases and the V segment lost 5 bases, leaving 9 bases of the junction unmatched. Germline V gives CDR1 MDHEN, CDR2 SYDVKM. The length of the CDR3 is 16 residues. The full variable domain, with the rest looked up from reference TRBV28 and TRBJ1-5, is DVKVTQSSRYLVKRTGEKVFLECVQDMDHENMFWYRQDPGLGLRLIYFSYDVKMKEKGDIPEGYSVSREKKERFSLILESASTNQTSMYLCASSLTSDRGDQPQHFGDGTRLSIL.

The chain has TRBV10-3 and TRBJ1-2; D may be TRBD1 (5 bases). CDR1 is ENHRY, CDR2 SYGVKD, per germline. Trimming pared 2 bases from V and 6 bases from J, leaving 13 bases between. This CDR3 is 14 amino acids long. Written as DNA, the CDR3 is TGTGCCATCAGTGAGGGTGGGGCTAAGAATGGCTACACCTTC. This translates into CAISEGGAKNGYTF.

This clone occurred a few times. The genes are TRBV9 and TRBJ1-5, with D perhaps TRBD1 (5 bases). This CDR3 region has 14 residues. From germline, CDR1 is SGDLS and CDR2 YYNGEE. V lost 7 bases to trimming and J lost 0 bases, with 11 bases between them. CDR3 nucleotides: TGTGCCAGCTCCGGGGGGAATAGCAATCAGCCCCAGCATTTT. Amino acids: CASSGGNSNQPQHF.

The chain has TRBV18 and TRBJ1-3; 8 bases are shared with TRBD1. Germline V lookup: CDR1 KGHSH, CDR2 LQKENI. The ends lost 2 bases at V and 2 bases at J; junction bases unmatched: 2. The CDR3 spans 15 residues. In DNA form, the CDR3 reads TGTGCCAGCTCACCATCCAGGGGGCCTGGAAACACCATATATTTT. It translates to CASSPSRGPGNTIYF. Variable domain in full (rest from reference TRBV18 and TRBJ1-3): NAGVMQNPRHLVRRRGQEARLRCSPMKGHSHVYWYRQLPEEGLKFMVYLQKENIIDESGMPKERFSAEFPKEGPSILRIQQVVRGDSAAYFCASSPSRGPGNTIYFGEGSWLTVV.

The J gene is TRBJ1-1, the V gene TRBV27; possibly TRBD1 for D (6 bases). V lost 3 bases and J 10 bases, leaving 12 bases between the germline ends. Germline V lookup: CDR1 MNHEY, CDR2 SMNVEV (reference sequence). CDR3 size: 12 residues. DNA for the CDR3: TGTGCCAGCAGTTTGAGGGCAGGGGTAGCTTTCTTT. Its translation: CASSLRAGVAFF.

This clone has a handful of counts. The V and J genes are TRBV10-2 and TRBJ1-2, with a tentative D call TRBD1 (6 bases). There are 14 residues in the CDR3. Between the trimmed V and J ends, which lost 0 bases and 7 bases, there was a span of 12 bases. Germline CDR1 is WSHSY and CDR2 is SAAADI. In DNA, the CDR3 is TGCGCCAGCAGTGAGTCCGGGGGGCAAAGTGGCTACACCTTC. This encodes CASSESGGQSGYTF.

This clone was recorded a few times. The genes are TRBV18 and TRBJ2-4; a weak D match, TRBD1 (7 bases). This CDR3 has 13 amino acids. CDR1 and CDR2 from the germline V gene are KGHSH and LQKENI. V gave up 5 bases and J gave up 6 bases, with 11 bases separating them. CDR3: CASSTGEVNIQYF. Here the CDR3 DNA reads TGTGCCAGCTCAACAGGGGAGGTAAACATTCAGTACTTC.

The V call is TRBV4-2, the J call TRBJ1-5; TRBD1 is a possible D gene (6 bases). Per the germline V gene, CDR1 is LGHNA and CDR2 is YNFKEQ. The CDR3 contains 17 residues. V lost 0 bases and J lost 2, with 14 bases in between. Here the CDR3 DNA reads TGTGCCAGCAGCCAAGATTCCCAGGGGTACCGCAATCAGCCCCAGCATTTT. Translating it yields CASSQDSQGYRNQPQHF.

This clone has more than one count but fewer than ten. V is TRBV15 and J is TRBJ2-2; no clear D. The germline CDR1 and CDR2 sequences are LNHNV and YYDKDF (reference sequence). V was cut by 0 bases and J by 6 bases, with 8 bases left in between. This CDR3 region has 14 residues. This CDR3 reads CATSRDTGSGELFF. The CDR3 DNA is TGTGCCACCAGCAGAGATACGGGTTCCGGGGAGCTGTTTTTT. Full variable domain (remainder filled in from reference TRBV15 and TRBJ2-2): DAMVIQNPRYQVTQFGKPVTLSCSQTLNHNVMYWYQQKSSQAPKLLFHYYDKDFNNEADTPDNFQSRRPNTSFCFLDIRSPGLGDTAMYLCATSRDTGSGELFFGEGSRLTVL.

This chain connects TRBV2 to TRBJ2-2; 7 bases map to TRBD1. Trimming cost V 6 bases and J 0 bases; bases outside gene matches: 4. The germline gives CDR1 SNHLY, CDR2 FYNNEI. The CDR3 is 15 residues long. The CDR3 reads CASSGQESNTGELFF. For the CDR3, the DNA is TGTGCCAGCAGCGGACAGGAATCGAACACCGGGGAGCTGTTTTTT. The entire variable domain, with the rest obtained from reference TRBV2 and TRBJ2-2, is as follows: EPEVTQTPSHQVTQMGQEVILRCVPISNHLYFYWYRQILGQKVEFLVSFYNNEISEKSEIFDDQFSVERPDGSNFTLKIRSTKLEDSAMYFCASSGQESNTGELFFGEGSRLTVL.

The V and J genes are TRBV5-4 and TRBJ1-1; D might be TRBD1 (6 bases). Deletions cut 2 bases from V and 6 bases from J, with 14 bases between. Germline V lookup: CDR1 SGHNT, CDR2 YYREEE (reference sequence). This CDR3 region has 14 residues. DNA for the CDR3: TGTGCCAGCAGCTTCTGGGGGGGGGCTCCTGAAGCTTTCTTT. Translating gives CASSFWGGAPEAFF. The full variable domain, with the rest looked up from reference TRBV5-4 and TRBJ1-1, is ETGVTQSPTHLIKTRGQQVTLRCSSQSGHNTVSWYQQALGQGPQFIFQYYREEENGRGNFPPRFSGLQFPNYSSELNVNALELDDSALYLCASSFWGGAPEAFFGQGTRLTVV.

The chain joins TRBV6-1 to TRBJ2-7, with D tentatively TRBD2 (6 bases). This CDR3 has 12 amino acids. V was pared by 4 bases and J by 2 bases, with 6 bases between. Germline CDR1 MNHNS, CDR2 SASEGT. Written as DNA, the CDR3 is TGTGCCAGCAGTGGGACTACCTACGAGCAGTACTTC. It encodes CASSGTTYEQYF.

There are a few counts of this clone. This chain uses TRBV5-1 with TRBJ2-5, with a tentative D call TRBD2 (6 bases). The length of the CDR3 is 15 residues. Per germline, CDR1 SGHRS and CDR2 YFSETQ. Trimming took off 6 bases at V and 2 bases at J, with 17 bases between the two ends. The CDR3 coding sequence is TGCGCCAGCAAAAAAGGTGGAGGGATGCAAGAGACCCAGTACTTC. Its translation: CASKKGGGMQETQYF.

V gene TRBV7-9 combines with J gene TRBJ2-5, with D unresolved. V lost 1 base to trimming and J lost 7 bases, with 10 bases between them. Germline V gene lookup returns CDR1 SEHNR and CDR2 FQNEAQ (reference sequence). This CDR3 contains 13 residues. The CDR3 sequence: CASSLGSRGTQYF. The CDR3 DNA is TGTGCCAGCAGCTTAGGATCACGAGGGACCCAGTACTTC. Full variable domain (rest looked up from reference TRBV7-9 and TRBJ2-5): DTGVSQNPRHKITKRGQNVTFRCDPISEHNRLYWYRQTLGQGPEFLTYFQNEAQLEKSRLLSDRFSAERPKGSFSTLEIQRTEQGDSAMYLCASSLGSRGTQYFGPGTRLLVL.

This clone was counted between two and nine times. This chain links TRBV18 with TRBJ1-1; tentative D call: TRBD1 (5 bases). V was shortened by 4 bases and J by 1 base, with 19 bases between the two germline ends. The CDR3 contains 17 residues. Germline CDR1 is KGHSH and CDR2 is LQKENI. The CDR3 sequence: CASSLSTIGQANTEAFF. The CDR3 DNA reads as TGTGCCAGCTCACTAAGCACAATTGGACAAGCGAACACTGAAGCTTTCTTT.